Here is one T cell receptor beta chain with its context. It has no known antigen specificity. Base qualities are not at hand, and no much larger clone is one base apart. This record belongs to a study of blood T cells in healthy people across ages (dated by TCRdb to between 2014 and 2016). In terms of the full investigation: In model experiments, roughly one uniquely barcoded TCR beta cDNA molecule per two T cells was captured by template switching. To track age-related changes in TCR beta repertoire diversity, the study relied on deep sequencing normalized with unique cDNA molecular identifiers. Four age groups were formed from the donors: young (average approximately 15 years), middle-aged (just under 40), aged (approximately 60) and long-lived (82). For two donors (one aged 18 to 30 and one aged 80 or older), the study analyzed two additional independent replicas of 1 million unique cDNA reads from the same blood draw. To avoid experimental bias, donors of different ages were spread randomly across the sequencing lanes.

What the authors observed across the whole study: As age increased, observed TCR beta diversity per million T cells dropped in a roughly linear way, and a significant reduction was already evident by age roughly 40. There was a strong correlation between observed TCR beta diversity and the percentage of naive T cells measured by flow cytometry. Compared with the aged group, the long-lived group had more naive CD4+ T cells, fewer expanded clones and increased TCR diversity, suggesting age selection. Bulk unsorted PBMC profiling prevented conclusive comparison of naive and antigen-experienced compartments. Estimates of total diversity based on one million sequenced T cells were regarded as lower bounds and as underestimates. The CMV infection status of donors was not known, potentially confounding age-related changes in expanded clonotypes.

The library was prepared using 5' RACE. TCRdb names Illumina HiSeq 2500 as the instrument used. A second PCR of about 7 to 12 cycles was performed with a sample-barcoded 5' primer and a J-beta primer mix. A unique molecular identifier was introduced onto each TCR beta cDNA molecule by a template-switch 5' adaptor carrying 12 random nucleotides. Each sample yielded at least 2.5 million CDR3-containing paired-end reads. First-strand cDNA was synthesized from all RNA with the Mint cDNA synthesis kit, primed by a TRBC-specific oligonucleotide. Following uracil-DNA glycosylase treatment, a first 18-cycle PCR with universal primers M1SS and BC2_uni_R was performed on all cDNA. Under the source paper's analysis protocol: Normalization of each sample was performed by random selection of 1 million high-quality reads, each carrying a distinct molecular identifier. Reads with shared molecular identifiers were discarded instead of being binned into consensus sequences. CDR3 identification, clonotype clustering and error correction used MiTCR with a Q25 quality threshold and the strictest error-elimination algorithm. Lower-bound total TCR beta diversity was estimated with a nonparametric unseen species model using Euler transformation. TCRdb took the public reads, trimmed them with fastp at Q25, ran MiXCR for clone calling and kept in-frame beta chains. Records with the same CDR3 protein are collapsed into one entry carrying the most frequent genes and DNA. These V and J calls rely on TCRdb rather than the paper's analysis. The sample has more than 1,400,000 distinct CDR3 sequences on record, around 39% of them singletons. The leading ten clones occupy 7.9% of the sample.

Donors were approximately 42 systemically healthy Caucasian individuals from Russia aged roughly 6 to 100 years. Each donor gave ten milliliters of peripheral blood, drawn into EDTA-treated Vacutainer tubes. Ficoll-Paque density-gradient centrifugation was used to isolate PBMCs, with at least 6 million per sample. Trizol reagent was used to extract total RNA from PBMCs, with at least 5.5 micrograms per sample. The percentages of naive CD45RAhigh/CD27high T cells were determined by flow cytometry on a PBMC aliquot from every donor. The sample comprised blood. The clonotype comes from a woman under 30 in good health.

The CDR3 is CASSEWDNQETQYF. The DNA is as follows: TGTGCCAGCAGCGAGTGGGACAACCAAGAGACCCAGTACTTC. The chain is encoded by TRBV9 joined to TRBJ2-5, with TRBD1 as a weak D call on 6 bases. According to the germline V gene, CDR1 reads SGDLS and CDR2 reads YYNGEE. Trimming at the junction amounts to 3 bases on V and 0 bases on J, and the germline ends lie 9 bases apart. Measured from the cysteine to the phenylalanine, the CDR3 is 14 residues long. This entry keeps only the CDR3 DNA: 42 bases, framed from base 1. Reference TRBV9 and TRBJ2-5 genes cover what lies past the CDR3, so the full variable domain is DSGVTQTPKHLITATGQRVTLRCSPRSGDLSVYWYQQSLDQGLQFLIQYYNGEERAKGNILERFSAQQFPDLHSELNLSSLELGDSALYFCASSEWDNQETQYFGPGTRLLVL.